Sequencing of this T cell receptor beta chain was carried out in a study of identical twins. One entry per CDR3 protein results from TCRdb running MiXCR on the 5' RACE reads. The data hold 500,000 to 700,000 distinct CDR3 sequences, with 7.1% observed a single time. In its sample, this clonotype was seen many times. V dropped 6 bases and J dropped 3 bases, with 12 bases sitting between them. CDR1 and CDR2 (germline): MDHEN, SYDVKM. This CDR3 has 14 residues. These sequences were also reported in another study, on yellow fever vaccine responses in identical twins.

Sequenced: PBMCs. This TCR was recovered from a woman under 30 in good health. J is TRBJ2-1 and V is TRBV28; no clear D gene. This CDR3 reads CASREYPDYNEQFF. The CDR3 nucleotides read TGTGCCAGCAGAGAATACCCCGACTACAATGAGCAGTTCTTC.